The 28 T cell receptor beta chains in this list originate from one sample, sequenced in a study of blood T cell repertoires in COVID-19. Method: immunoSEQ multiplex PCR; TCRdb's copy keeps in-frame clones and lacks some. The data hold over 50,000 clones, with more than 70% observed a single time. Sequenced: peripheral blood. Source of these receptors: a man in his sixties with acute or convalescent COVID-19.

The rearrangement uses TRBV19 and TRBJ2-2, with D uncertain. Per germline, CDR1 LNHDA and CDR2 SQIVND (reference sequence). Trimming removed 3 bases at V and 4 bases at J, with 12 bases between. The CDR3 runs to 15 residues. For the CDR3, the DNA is TGTGCCAGTAGTATTGTCAGCCCAGGCACCGGGGAGCTGTTTTTT. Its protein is CASSIVSPGTGELFF.

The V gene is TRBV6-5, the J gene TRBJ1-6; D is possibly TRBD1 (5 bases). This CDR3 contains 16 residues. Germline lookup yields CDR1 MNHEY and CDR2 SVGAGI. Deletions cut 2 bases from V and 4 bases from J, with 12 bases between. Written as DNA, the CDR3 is TGTGCCAGCAGTTACGGTCAGGGCCTATATAATTCACCCCTCCACTTT. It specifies CASSYGQGLYNSPLHF.

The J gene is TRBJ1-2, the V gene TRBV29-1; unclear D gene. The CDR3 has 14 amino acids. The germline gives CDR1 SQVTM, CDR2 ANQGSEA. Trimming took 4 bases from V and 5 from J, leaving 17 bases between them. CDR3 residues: CSVGMGDDPYGYTF. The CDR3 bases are TGCAGCGTTGGAATGGGAGATGATCCGTATGGCTACACCTTC.

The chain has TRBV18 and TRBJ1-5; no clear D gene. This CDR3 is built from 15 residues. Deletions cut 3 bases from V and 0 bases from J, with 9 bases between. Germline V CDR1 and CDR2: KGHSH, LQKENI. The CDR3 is CASSPGENSNQPQHF. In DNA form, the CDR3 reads TGTGCCAGCTCACCGGGAGAGAATAGCAATCAGCCCCAGCATTTT.

The CDR3: CASSLEGDRTEAFF. The CDR3 DNA follows: TGCGCCAGCAGCTTAGAAGGGGATAGGACTGAAGCTTTCTTT. The gene calls are TRBV5-1 and TRBJ1-1, with TRBD1 as a possible D gene (5 bases). The V end was cut by 2 bases, the J end by 5 bases, with 13 bases between. The CDR3 sequence is 14 residues long. Germline CDR1 SGHRS, CDR2 YFSETQ.

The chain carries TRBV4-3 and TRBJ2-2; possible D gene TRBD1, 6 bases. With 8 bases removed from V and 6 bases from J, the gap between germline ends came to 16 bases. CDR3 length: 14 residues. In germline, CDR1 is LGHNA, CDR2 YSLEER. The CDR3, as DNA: TGCGCCAGCTCCGGGGCAGGGGTCGCCGGGGAGCTGTTTTTT. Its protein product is CASSGAGVAGELFF.

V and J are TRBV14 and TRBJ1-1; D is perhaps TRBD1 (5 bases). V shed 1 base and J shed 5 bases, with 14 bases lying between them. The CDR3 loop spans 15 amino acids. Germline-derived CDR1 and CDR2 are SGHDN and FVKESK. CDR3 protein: CASSQAGGWGTEAFF. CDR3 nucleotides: TGTGCCAGCAGCCAAGCGGGAGGGTGGGGGACTGAAGCTTTCTTT.

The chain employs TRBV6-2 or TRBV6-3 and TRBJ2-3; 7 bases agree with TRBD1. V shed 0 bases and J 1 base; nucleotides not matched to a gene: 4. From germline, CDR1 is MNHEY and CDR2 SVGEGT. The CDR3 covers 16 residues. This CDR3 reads CASSYSKGARTDTQYF. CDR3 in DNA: TGTGCCAGCAGTTACTCGAAGGGGGCTCGCACAGATACGCAGTATTTT.

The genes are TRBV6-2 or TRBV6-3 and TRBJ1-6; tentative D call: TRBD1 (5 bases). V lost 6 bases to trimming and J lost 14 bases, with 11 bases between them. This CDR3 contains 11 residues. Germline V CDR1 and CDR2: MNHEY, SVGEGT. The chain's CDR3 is CASSNGGALHF. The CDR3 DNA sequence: TGTGCCAGCAGCAACGGGGGGGCCCTCCACTTT.

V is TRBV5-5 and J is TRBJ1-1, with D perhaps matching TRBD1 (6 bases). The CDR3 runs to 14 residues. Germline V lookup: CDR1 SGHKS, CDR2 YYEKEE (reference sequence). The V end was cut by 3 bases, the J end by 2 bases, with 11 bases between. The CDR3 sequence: CASSWGLSNTEAFF. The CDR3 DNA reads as TGTGCCAGCAGCTGGGGGCTGTCTAACACTGAAGCTTTCTTT.

The CDR3 nucleotides are TGTGCCAGCAGCCTTCCGGGTGCAGATACGCAGTATTTT. Protein: CASSLPGADTQYF. The chain carries TRBV7-2 and TRBJ2-3; D is unclear. V was pared by 5 bases and J by 4 bases, with 10 bases between. Germline V CDR1 and CDR2: SGHTA, FQGNSA. The CDR3 length is 13 residues.

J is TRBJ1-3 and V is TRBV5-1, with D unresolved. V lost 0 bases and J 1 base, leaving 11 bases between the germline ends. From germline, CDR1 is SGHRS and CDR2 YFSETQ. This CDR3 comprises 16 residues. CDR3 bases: TGCGCCAGCAGCTTGGGGGCAGGTGGATCTGGAAACACCATATATTTT. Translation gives CASSLGAGGSGNTIYF.

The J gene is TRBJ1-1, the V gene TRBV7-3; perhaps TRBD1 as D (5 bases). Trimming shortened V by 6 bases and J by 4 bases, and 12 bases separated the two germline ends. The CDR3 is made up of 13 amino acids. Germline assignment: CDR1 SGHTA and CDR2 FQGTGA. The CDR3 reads CASSPGFGTEAFF. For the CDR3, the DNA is TGTGCCAGCAGTCCAGGGTTTGGCACTGAAGCTTTCTTT.

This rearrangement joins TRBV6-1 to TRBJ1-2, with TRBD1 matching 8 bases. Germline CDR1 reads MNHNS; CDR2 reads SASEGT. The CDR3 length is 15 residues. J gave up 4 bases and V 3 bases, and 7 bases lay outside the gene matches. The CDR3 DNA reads TGTGCCAGCAGTGAGGCGACAGGGGCCGTCTATGGCTACACCTTC. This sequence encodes CASSEATGAVYGYTF.

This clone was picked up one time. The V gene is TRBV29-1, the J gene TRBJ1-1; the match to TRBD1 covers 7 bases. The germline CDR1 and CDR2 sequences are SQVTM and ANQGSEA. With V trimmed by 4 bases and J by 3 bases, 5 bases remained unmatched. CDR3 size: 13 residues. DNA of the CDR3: TGCAGCGTTGCTAAGGGGGCCTACACTGAAGCTTTCTTT. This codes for CSVAKGAYTEAFF.

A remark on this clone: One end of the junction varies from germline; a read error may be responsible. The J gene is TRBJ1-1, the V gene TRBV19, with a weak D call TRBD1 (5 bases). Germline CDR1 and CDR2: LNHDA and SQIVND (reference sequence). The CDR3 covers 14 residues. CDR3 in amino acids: CAVGRQDMNTEAFF. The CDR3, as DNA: TGCGCCGTGGGGCGTCAGGACATGAACACTGAAGCTTTCTTT.

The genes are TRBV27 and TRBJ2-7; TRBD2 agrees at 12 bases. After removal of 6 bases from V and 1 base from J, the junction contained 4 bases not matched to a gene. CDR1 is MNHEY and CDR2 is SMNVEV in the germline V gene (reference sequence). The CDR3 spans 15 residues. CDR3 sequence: CASRRTSGASYEQYF. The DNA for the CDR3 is TGTGCCAGCAGAAGGACTAGCGGGGCGTCCTACGAGCAGTACTTC.

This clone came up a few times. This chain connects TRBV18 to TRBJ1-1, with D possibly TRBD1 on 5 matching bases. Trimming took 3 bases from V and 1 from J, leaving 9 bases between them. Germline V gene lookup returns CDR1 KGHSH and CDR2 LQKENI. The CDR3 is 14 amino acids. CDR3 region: CASSPGQQNTEAFF. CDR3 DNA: TGTGCCAGCTCACCGGGGCAGCAGAACACTGAAGCTTTCTTT.

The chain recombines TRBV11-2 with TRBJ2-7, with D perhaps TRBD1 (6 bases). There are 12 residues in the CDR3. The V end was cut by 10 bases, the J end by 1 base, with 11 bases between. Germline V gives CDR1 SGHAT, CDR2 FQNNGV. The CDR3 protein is CATTDRSYEQYF. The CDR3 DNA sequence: TGTGCCACCACGGACAGATCCTACGAGCAGTACTTC.

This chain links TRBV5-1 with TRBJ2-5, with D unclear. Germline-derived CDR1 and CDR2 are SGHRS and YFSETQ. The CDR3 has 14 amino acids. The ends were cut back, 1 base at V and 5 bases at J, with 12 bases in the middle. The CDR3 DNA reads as TGCGCCAGCAGCTTGTTTGGCACCGGGGAGACCCAGTACTTC. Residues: CASSLFGTGETQYF.

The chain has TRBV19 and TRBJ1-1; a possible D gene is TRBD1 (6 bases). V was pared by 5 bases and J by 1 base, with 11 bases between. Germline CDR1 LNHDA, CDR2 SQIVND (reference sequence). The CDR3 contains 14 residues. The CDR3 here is CASSSQGWNTEAFF. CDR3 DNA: TGTGCCAGTAGTTCACAGGGTTGGAACACTGAAGCTTTCTTT.

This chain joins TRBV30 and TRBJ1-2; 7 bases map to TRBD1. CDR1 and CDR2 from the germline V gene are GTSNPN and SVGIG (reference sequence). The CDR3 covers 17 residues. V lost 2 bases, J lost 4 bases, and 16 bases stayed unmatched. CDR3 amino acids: CAWSNLLLRQGSYGYTF. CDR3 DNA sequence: TGTGCCTGGAGTAACTTGCTCCTAAGACAGGGTTCCTATGGCTACACCTTC.

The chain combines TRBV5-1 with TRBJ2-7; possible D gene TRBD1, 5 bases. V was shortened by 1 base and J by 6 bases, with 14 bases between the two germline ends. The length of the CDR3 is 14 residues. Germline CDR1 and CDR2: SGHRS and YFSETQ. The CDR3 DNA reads TGCGCCAGCAGCTTGTGGCAGGACATTGGCGAGCAGTACTTC. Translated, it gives CASSLWQDIGEQYF.

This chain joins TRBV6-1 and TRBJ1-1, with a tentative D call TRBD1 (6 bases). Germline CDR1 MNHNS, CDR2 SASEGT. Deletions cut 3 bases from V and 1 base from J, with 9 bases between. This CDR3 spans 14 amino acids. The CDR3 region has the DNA TGTGCCAGCAGTGATCTCAGGGGGAACACTGAAGCTTTCTTT. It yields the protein CASSDLRGNTEAFF.

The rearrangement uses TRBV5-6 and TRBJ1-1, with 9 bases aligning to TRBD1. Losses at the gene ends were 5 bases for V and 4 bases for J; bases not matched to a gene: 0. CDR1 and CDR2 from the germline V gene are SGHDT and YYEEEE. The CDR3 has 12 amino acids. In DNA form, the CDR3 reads TGTGCCAGCAGGACAGGGGGCACTGAAGCTTTCTTT. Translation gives CASRTGGTEAFF.

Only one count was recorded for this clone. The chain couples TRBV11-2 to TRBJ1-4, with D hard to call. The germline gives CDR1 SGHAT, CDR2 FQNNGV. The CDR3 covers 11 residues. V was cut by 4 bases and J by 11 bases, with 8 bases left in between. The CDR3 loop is CASSSSGKLFF. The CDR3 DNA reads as TGTGCCAGCAGCTCTTCCGGGAAACTGTTTTTT.

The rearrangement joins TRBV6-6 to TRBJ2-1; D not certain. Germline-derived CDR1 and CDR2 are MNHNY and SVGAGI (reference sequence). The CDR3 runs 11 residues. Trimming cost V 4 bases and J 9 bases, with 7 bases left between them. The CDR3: CASSSSLEQFF. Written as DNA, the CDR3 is TGTGCCAGCAGTTCGAGTCTTGAGCAGTTCTTC.

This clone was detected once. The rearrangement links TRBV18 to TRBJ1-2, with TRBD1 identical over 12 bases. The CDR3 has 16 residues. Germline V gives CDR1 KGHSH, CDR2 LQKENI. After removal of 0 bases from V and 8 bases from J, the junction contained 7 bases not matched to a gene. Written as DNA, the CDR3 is TGTGCCAGCTCACCACCGGGGACAGGGGGCTTCGTAGGCTACACCTTC. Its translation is CASSPPGTGGFVGYTF.